A single sample is the source of the 10 T cell receptor beta chains below, sequenced in a study of T cell responses to AZD1222 COVID-19 vaccine. Assay: immunoSEQ multiplex PCR; the TCRdb copy retains only in-frame clones and omits some. The repertoire holds fewer than 150,000 clones, with about nine tenths as singletons. The sample consisted of peripheral blood, taken 28 days after the second AZD1222 dose. The receptor set was obtained from an adult who received the AZD1222 COVID-19 vaccine.

The genes are TRBV19 and TRBJ2-1, with 7 bases that match TRBD1. J gave up 0 bases and V 11 bases, and 4 bases lay outside the gene matches. The CDR3 consists of 13 residues. Germline CDR1 reads LNHDA; CDR2 reads SQIVND (reference sequence). The CDR3 coding sequence is TGTGCCTCGTGGGACAGCTCCTACAATGAGCAGTTCTTC. Residues: CASWDSSYNEQFF.

CDR3 sequence: CASSIVGSVTYEQYF. DNA for the CDR3: TGTGCCAGTAGTATAGTGGGCAGCGTAACCTACGAGCAGTACTTC. V and J are TRBV19 and TRBJ2-7, with D unclear. The germline gives CDR1 LNHDA, CDR2 SQIVND (reference sequence). V was shortened by 1 base and J by 2 bases, with 12 bases between the two germline ends. CDR3 size: 15 residues.

The J gene is TRBJ2-1, the V gene TRBV20-1; tentatively, D is TRBD1 or TRBD2 (5 bases each). The CDR3 totals 11 residues. With 3 bases removed from V and 14 bases from J, the gap between germline ends came to 14 bases. Per germline, CDR1 DFQATT and CDR2 SNEGSKA (reference sequence). The CDR3 DNA is TGCAGTGCTAGGGGGGACGGAAGGGAGTTCTTC. This translates into CSARGDGREFF.

CDR3 region: CASSTTGLAGGPLNEQFF. CDR3 DNA: TGTGCCAGTAGTACCACGGGACTAGCGGGGGGACCTCTCAATGAGCAGTTCTTC. This chain joins TRBV19 and TRBJ2-1, with 15 bases that match TRBD2. After removal of 4 bases from V and 6 bases from J, the junction contained 10 bases not matched to a gene. The CDR3 length is 18 residues. Germline CDR1 and CDR2: LNHDA and SQIVND (reference sequence).

The chain combines TRBV2 with TRBJ2-7; TRBD1 matches 10 bases. The CDR3 is made up of 14 amino acids. The junction had 5 bases not matched to a gene; V was cut back by 7 bases and J by 2 bases. Germline CDR1 and CDR2: SNHLY and FYNNEI. CDR3 nucleotide sequence: TGTGCCAGCAACTCCGGGACAGGGGCCTACGAGCAGTACTTC. It yields the protein CASNSGTGAYEQYF.

A single count supports this clone. The chain uses TRBV2 and TRBJ1-4, with 8 bases lining up with TRBD1. CDR3 size: 13 residues. Germline CDR1 reads SNHLY; CDR2 reads FYNNEI. V shed 5 bases, J shed 8 bases, and the junction held 4 bases outside the gene matches. The DNA for the CDR3 is TGTGCCAGCAGTTCGGACAGGGCGGAAAAACTGTTTTTT. Amino acid sequence: CASSSDRAEKLFF.

This clone was seen a single time. The J gene is TRBJ2-1, the V gene TRBV27, with D possibly TRBD1 on 5 matching bases. Germline loops: CDR1 MNHEY, CDR2 SMNVEV (reference sequence). CDR3 length equals 12 residues. V gave up 6 bases and J gave up 8 bases, with 11 bases separating them. The CDR3 loop is CASSTPGHEQFF. As DNA, the CDR3 is TGTGCCAGCAGCACCCCAGGGCATGAGCAGTTCTTC.

J is TRBJ2-1 and V is TRBV18; 8 bases are a match to TRBD2. The V and J ends lost 2 bases and 2 bases, in that order; junction bases with no gene match: 11. Germline CDR1 and CDR2: KGHSH and LQKENI. The CDR3 covers 18 residues. CDR3 DNA sequence: TGTGCCAGCTCACCAGGTATCGGGGTAGCGGGACCCTACAATGAGCAGTTCTTC. This codes for CASSPGIGVAGPYNEQFF.

The table lists this clone with a count of one. The chain recombines TRBV5-4 with TRBJ2-7; tentative D call: TRBD2 (6 bases). CDR1 is SGHNT, CDR2 YYREEE, per germline (reference sequence). The CDR3 is 15 residues long. Trimming removed 0 bases at V and 0 bases at J, with 10 bases between. CDR3 DNA: TGTGCCAGCAGCTTGGGCGGGGAACTCTCCTACGAGCAGTACTTC. Amino acid sequence: CASSLGGELSYEQYF.

This chain links TRBV12-3 or TRBV12-4 with TRBJ1-3; TRBD1 agrees at 10 bases. Trimming at V came to 6 bases and at J to 8 bases, leaving 4 bases not matched to a gene. The CDR3 contains 13 residues. CDR3 coding DNA: TGTGCCAGCAGCCGGGACAGGGGCTACACCATATATTTT. Residues: CASSRDRGYTIYF.